The 28 T cell receptor beta chains below were found in one sample sequenced in a study of blood T cell repertoires in COVID-19. Only in-frame clones appear in the TCRdb table, and some are missing; sequencing was by immunoSEQ multiplex PCR. The sample records 200,000 to 250,000 clones, more than 70% being singletons. The sample consisted of PBMCs or T cells enriched from blood (not recorded which). These receptors originate from a man aged 25-45 years with acute COVID-19.

On this clone: Within the sample, other DNA sequences also encode this same CDR3. The gene calls are TRBV28 and TRBJ1-1; no definite D call. The CDR3 is made up of 13 amino acids. V was trimmed by 2 bases and J by 1 base, leaving 5 bases between them. CDR1 MDHEN and CDR2 SYDVKM come from the germline V gene. CDR3 sequence reads: CASSLLGNTEAFF. The CDR3, as DNA: TGTGCCAGCAGTTTACTAGGGAACACTGAAGCTTTCTTT.

The J gene is TRBJ1-5, the V gene TRBV6-5, with 7 bases fitting TRBD1. This CDR3 comprises 14 residues. The germline CDR1 and CDR2 sequences are MNHEY and SVGAGI. V was pared by 10 bases and J by 4 bases, with 10 bases of the junction left unmatched. The CDR3 sequence: CATTQGDRNQPQHF. DNA for the CDR3: TGTGCCACTACGCAGGGGGATCGAAATCAGCCCCAGCATTTT.

The genes are TRBV6-5 and TRBJ1-2; 8 nucleotides match TRBD1. The trim removed 6 bases at V and 1 base at J, leaving 7 bases unmatched. The CDR3 sequence is 15 residues long. Looked up from germline, CDR1 is MNHEY and CDR2 is SVGAGI. The CDR3 DNA follows: TGTGCCAGCAGACGAATGGACAGGGATAACTATGGCTACACCTTC. Translated: CASRRMDRDNYGYTF.

The V gene is TRBV18, the J gene TRBJ2-3; D is perhaps TRBD1 (6 bases). The V end was cut by 0 bases, the J end by 0 bases, with 13 bases between. CDR3 length: 17 residues. CDR1 and CDR2 from the germline V gene are KGHSH and LQKENI. The CDR3 DNA sequence: TGTGCCAGCTCACCACCGGTGGGGCAGGGGAGCACAGATACGCAGTATTTT. Its protein product is CASSPPVGQGSTDTQYF.

This chain links TRBV11-2 with TRBJ2-3; tentatively, D is TRBD2 (5 bases). Trimming took off 0 bases at V and 3 bases at J, with 10 bases between the two ends. This CDR3 is built from 15 residues. Germline values: CDR1 SGHAT, CDR2 FQNNGV. The CDR3 protein is CASSLDGGGTDTQYF. DNA for the CDR3: TGTGCCAGCAGCTTAGACGGTGGCGGGACAGATACGCAGTATTTT.

The chain combines TRBV23-1 with TRBJ2-7; D might be TRBD1 (6 bases). TRBV23-1 belongs to the ORF category, with a function that is uncertain. With 2 bases removed from V and 9 bases from J, the gap between germline ends came to 20 bases. The CDR3 totals 15 residues. CDR3 sequence reads: CASSQVPTGRVMQYF. Here the CDR3 DNA reads TGCGCCAGCAGTCAAGTCCCTACAGGGCGGGTGATGCAGTACTTC.

The chain couples TRBV30 to TRBJ2-5; TRBD1 is a possible D gene (6 bases). Per the germline V gene, CDR1 is GTSNPN and CDR2 is SVGIG (reference sequence). Between the trimmed V and J ends, which lost 3 bases and 2 bases, there was a span of 16 bases. The CDR3 spans 15 residues. In DNA form, the CDR3 reads TGTGCCTGGAGAAAAGGGACACTAATACAAGAGACCCAGTACTTC. It yields the protein CAWRKGTLIQETQYF.

This clone was picked up one time. The chain recombines TRBV27 with TRBJ1-1; D gene ambiguous. V was clipped by 3 bases and J by 1 base, with 9 bases between them. Germline loops: CDR1 MNHEY, CDR2 SMNVEV (reference sequence). This CDR3 is 14 amino acids long. The CDR3 DNA reads TGTGCCAGCAGTTTGGGCGGGTGGAACACTGAAGCTTTCTTT. It is translated as CASSLGGWNTEAFF.

The rearrangement links TRBV27 to TRBJ1-6; D is unresolved. The length of the CDR3 is 14 residues. The germline CDR1 and CDR2 sequences are MNHEY and SMNVEV (reference sequence). V lost 2 bases and J lost 10, with 12 bases in between. CDR3 coding DNA: TGTGCCAGCAGTTTACGAAGCTCGGAGTCACCCCTCCACTTT. Protein sequence: CASSLRSSESPLHF.

This clone has only one observation. The J gene is TRBJ2-1, the V gene TRBV27, with 14 bases identical to TRBD2. This CDR3 region has 16 residues. V gave up 2 bases and J gave up 10 bases; unmatched junction bases: 7. The germline V gene has CDR1 MNHEY and CDR2 SMNVEV (reference sequence). CDR3 in amino acids: CASSLLTSGGAIEQFF. CDR3 DNA: TGTGCCAGCAGTTTACTGACTAGCGGGGGGGCTATAGAGCAGTTCTTC.

This clone was counted only a few times. The gene calls are TRBV2 and TRBJ2-1, with TRBD1 identical over 8 bases. The CDR3 extends over 14 amino acids. Germline loops: CDR1 SNHLY, CDR2 FYNNEI. After removal of 6 bases from V and 4 bases from J, the junction contained 5 bases not matched to a gene. For the CDR3, the DNA is TGTGCCAGCAGGGACAGGGCCTATTACAATGAGCAGTTCTTC. It yields the protein CASRDRAYYNEQFF.

The chain recombines TRBV24-1 with TRBJ2-2; 9 positions match TRBD1. V lost 4 bases to trimming and J lost 3 bases; unmatched junction nucleotides: 5. Germline assignment: CDR1 KGHDR and CDR2 SFDVKD. This CDR3 has 16 amino acids. The CDR3 nucleotides read TGTGCCACCAGTGACCCACGACAGGGGGACACCGGGGAGCTGTTTTTT. This gives the protein CATSDPRQGDTGELFF.

The chain is built from TRBV4-2 and TRBJ2-1, with 10 bases aligning to TRBD2. V was pared by 0 bases and J by 7 bases, with 6 bases of the junction left unmatched. Germline lookup yields CDR1 LGHNA and CDR2 YNFKEQ. The CDR3 length is 16 residues. CDR3: CASSQEERGGGNEQFF. The CDR3 nucleotides read TGTGCCAGCAGCCAAGAAGAGCGGGGGGGAGGGAATGAGCAGTTCTTC.

The J gene is TRBJ2-5, the V gene TRBV9, with a tentative D call TRBD2 (5 bases). CDR3 length equals 17 residues. The germline gives CDR1 SGDLS, CDR2 YYNGEE. Trimming took 0 bases from V and 3 from J, leaving 18 bases between them. The CDR3 is CASSVGVASAGKETQYF. In DNA form, the CDR3 reads TGTGCCAGCAGCGTAGGGGTAGCGTCGGCTGGAAAAGAGACCCAGTACTTC.

The chain couples TRBV18 to TRBJ1-1; TRBD1 might be the D (6 bases). The CDR3 contains 16 residues. V gave up 4 bases and J gave up 1 base, with 16 bases separating them. CDR1 is KGHSH, CDR2 LQKENI, per germline. The CDR3: CASSLSTGTTNTEAFF. Written as DNA, the CDR3 is TGTGCCAGCTCACTGAGCACCGGGACAACGAACACTGAAGCTTTCTTT. Combining the CDR3 with reference TRBV18 and TRBJ1-1 gives the whole variable domain NAGVMQNPRHLVRRRGQEARLRCSPMKGHSHVYWYRQLPEEGLKFMVYLQKENIIDESGMPKERFSAEFPKEGPSILRIQQVVRGDSAAYFCASSLSTGTTNTEAFFGQGTRLTVV.

This rearrangement joins TRBV3-1 (or the pseudogene TRBV3-2) to TRBJ2-1, with 8 bases aligning to TRBD2. Trimming at V came to 5 bases and at J to 0 bases, leaving 3 bases not matched to a gene. The CDR3 extends over 15 amino acids. Germline lookup yields CDR1 LGHDT and CDR2 YNNKEL (reference sequence). This CDR3 reads CASSTGGSSYNEQFF. The CDR3 DNA reads TGTGCCAGCAGCACGGGGGGGAGCTCCTACAATGAGCAGTTCTTC.

The rearrangement joins TRBV6-5 to TRBJ2-5; D is possibly TRBD2 (6 bases). CDR3 size: 14 residues. CDR1 and CDR2 from the germline V gene are MNHEY and SVGAGI. V was pared by 6 bases and J by 1 base, with 12 bases between. The CDR3 sequence: CASRGVGGQETQYF. CDR3 nucleotide sequence: TGTGCCAGCAGGGGTGTGGGGGGCCAAGAGACCCAGTACTTC.

This clone came up a few times. The chain is built from TRBV27 and TRBJ1-1; 10 nucleotides agree with TRBD1. The CDR3 spans 13 residues. The trim removed 1 base at V and 7 bases at J, leaving 0 bases unmatched. Germline V lookup: CDR1 MNHEY, CDR2 SMNVEV (reference sequence). The CDR3 region is CASSLWDRGEAFF. The CDR3 nucleotides are TGTGCCAGCAGTTTATGGGACAGGGGTGAAGCTTTCTTT.

This chain joins TRBV7-9 and TRBJ2-5; D unresolved. CDR1 SEHNR and CDR2 FQNEAQ come from the germline V gene (reference sequence). The V end was cut by 3 bases, the J end by 1 base, with 15 bases between. This CDR3 is built from 16 residues. The CDR3: CASSFLFGAVQETQYF. CDR3 DNA sequence: TGTGCCAGCAGCTTCCTTTTCGGCGCGGTCCAAGAGACCCAGTACTTC.

The chain recombines TRBV15 with TRBJ1-4, with D tentatively TRBD1 (6 bases). The CDR3 loop spans 16 amino acids. The germline V gene has CDR1 LNHNV and CDR2 YYDKDF (reference sequence). V lost 0 bases to trimming and J lost 5 bases, with 13 bases between them. CDR3 residues: CATSRDLAGENEKLFF. CDR3 in DNA: TGTGCCACCAGCAGAGATTTGGCAGGGGAGAATGAAAAACTGTTTTTT.

V is TRBV13 and J is TRBJ2-2; tentative D call: TRBD1 (7 bases). The V end was cut by 8 bases, the J end by 2 bases, with 15 bases between. Per germline, CDR1 PRHDT and CDR2 FYEKMQ (reference sequence). This CDR3 has 15 residues. The CDR3 DNA sequence: TGTGCCAGCCAGGGGGGTCAACATAACACCGGGGAGCTGTTTTTT. Translation gives CASQGGQHNTGELFF. Full variable domain (rest looked up from reference TRBV13 and TRBJ2-2): AAGVIQSPRHLIKEKRETATLKCYPIPRHDTVYWYQQGPGQDPQFLISFYEKMQSDKGSIPDRFSAQQFSDYHSELNMSSLELGDSALYFCASQGGQHNTGELFFGEGSRLTVL.

J is TRBJ1-3 and V is TRBV12-3 or TRBV12-4; the D is unclear. V was trimmed by 3 bases and J by 3 bases, leaving 3 bases between them. CDR3 size: 12 residues. This chain's CDR3 is CASSFSGNTIYF. In nucleotides, the CDR3 is TGTGCCAGCAGTTTCAGTGGAAACACCATATATTTT.

J is TRBJ2-5 and V is TRBV2; no reliable D call. Germline V CDR1 and CDR2: SNHLY, FYNNEI. Trimming stripped 4 bases from V and 5 bases from J, with 14 bases between. This CDR3 is 14 amino acids long. The CDR3 is CASSVFGRWETQYF. The CDR3 bases are TGTGCCAGCAGTGTATTTGGCAGGTGGGAGACCCAGTACTTC.

J is TRBJ1-4 and V is TRBV5-4; D not certain. CDR1 is SGHNT and CDR2 is YYREEE in the germline V gene (reference sequence). The CDR3 totals 15 residues. Trimming pared 4 bases from V and 7 bases from J, leaving 17 bases between. The CDR3 is CASSPATVGGEKLFF. CDR3 DNA: TGTGCCAGCAGCCCCGCAACCGTTGGAGGTGAAAAACTGTTTTTT. The entire variable domain, with the rest obtained from reference TRBV5-4 and TRBJ1-4, is as follows: ETGVTQSPTHLIKTRGQQVTLRCSSQSGHNTVSWYQQALGQGPQFIFQYYREEENGRGNFPPRFSGLQFPNYSSELNVNALELDDSALYLCASSPATVGGEKLFFGSGTQLSVL.

The chain links TRBV12-5 to TRBJ1-1; D gene ambiguous. CDR3 length: 12 residues. Trimming left V 2 bases short and J 5 bases short, with 6 bases between. Germline V CDR1 and CDR2: LGHNT, FRNRAP. CDR3 bases: TGTGCTAGTGGTTTGCGTCAGACTGAAGCTTTCTTT. It yields the protein CASGLRQTEAFF.

The chain joins TRBV6-6 to TRBJ2-7; D remains ambiguous. This CDR3 spans 13 amino acids. Trimming removed 5 bases at V and 4 bases at J, with 12 bases between. CDR1 and CDR2 (germline): MNHNY, SVGAGI (reference sequence). CDR3 bases: TGTGCCAGCAGTCTTTTAGATCTTTACGAGCAGTACTTC. It specifies CASSLLDLYEQYF.

In its sample, this clone was seen once. V is TRBV4-2 and J is TRBJ2-1; D not certain. CDR3 size: 14 residues. Germline CDR1 is LGHNA and CDR2 is YNFKEQ. The germline V and J ends were trimmed by 0 bases and 9 bases, with 12 bases remaining between them. This CDR3 is CASSQDQVVAEQFF. CDR3 bases: TGTGCCAGCAGCCAAGATCAGGTGGTGGCTGAGCAGTTCTTC.

There are a few counts of this clone. This chain uses TRBV19 with TRBJ1-5, with TRBD1 matching over 7 bases. The V and J ends lost 7 bases and 6 bases, in that order; junction bases with no gene match: 6. CDR3 length: 13 amino acids. The germline gives CDR1 LNHDA, CDR2 SQIVND (reference sequence). CDR3 sequence (DNA): TGTGCCAGTACCCAGACAGGGTTTCAGCCCCAGCATTTT. Translating it yields CASTQTGFQPQHF.